These 5 T cell receptor beta chains share one sample of origin, sequenced in a study of human T cells and chemical hapten exposure. Stated time point: patch test 1, 2 weeks after DPC sensitization. Treatment indicated: therapeutic diphenylcyclopropenone sensitization with weekly scalp DPC. TCRdb reanalysed the RACE reads using MiXCR and keeps one entry per CDR3 protein. The sample has some 120,000 distinct CDR3 sequences; around an eighth are singletons. This sample comprised whole blood, obtained in connection with sensitization to the hapten diphenylcyclopropenone (DPC). The origin of the receptors is a woman aged 45-65 years with alopecia areata. Some clones in this sample may be carry-over from other donors' samples.

This clonotype was counted many times. V usage is TRBV6-2 or TRBV6-3 and J usage is TRBJ1-1; D possibly corresponds to TRBD1 (5 bases). Germline V lookup: CDR1 MNHEY, CDR2 SVGEGT. CDR3 size: 16 residues. The V end lost 6 bases, the J end lost 6 bases, and 23 bases lay between the germline ends. In DNA form, the CDR3 reads TGTGCCAGCAGGGCCTCCCTCGGGGGTGTTAGCCCTGAAGCTTTCTTT. Amino acids: CASRASLGGVSPEAFF.

This clonotype was seen many times. The chain links TRBV7-9 to TRBJ2-7, with 9 positions matching TRBD1. In germline, CDR1 is SEHNR, CDR2 FQNEAQ (reference sequence). The junction had 6 bases not matched to a gene; V was cut back by 5 bases and J by 7 bases. The CDR3 contains 13 residues. CDR3 residues: CASSLQGAGEQYF. Here the CDR3 DNA reads TGTGCCAGCAGCCTACAGGGGGCCGGAGAGCAGTACTTC.

This clonotype was counted at least ten times. The V gene is TRBV28, the J gene TRBJ2-7; the D is unclear. CDR3 size: 16 residues. Deletions cut 4 bases from V and 1 base from J, with 17 bases between. CDR1 and CDR2 (germline): MDHEN, SYDVKM. CDR3 residues: CASSSPTPVISYEQYF. The CDR3 DNA sequence: TGTGCCAGCAGTTCTCCTACCCCGGTAATATCCTACGAGCAGTACTTC.

Only a few counts were recorded for this clonotype. This sequence joins TRBV21-1 and TRBJ2-1; the D call of TRBD1 is as the table states it, not checked on the DNA. TRBV21-1 is marked as a pseudogene. This CDR3 region has 17 residues. CDR3 sequence: CASSKAVRDVATHEQFF. The CDR3 DNA reads as TGTGCCAGCAGCAAAGCTGTCAGGGACGTAGCCACGCATGAGCAGTTCTTC.

This clonotype was observed a handful of times. The chain is built from TRBV7-9 and TRBJ1-5, with D uncertain. V gave up 1 base and J gave up 2 bases, with 6 bases separating them. The CDR3 is 14 residues long. Per germline, CDR1 SEHNR and CDR2 FQNEAQ (reference sequence). CDR3 in DNA: TGTGCCAGCAGCTTAGATTTGGGCAATCAGCCCCAGCATTTT. Translating it yields CASSLDLGNQPQHF.